Following are 13 T cell receptor beta chains from one sample sequenced in a study of T cells in tumors after PD-1 blockade (dated by TCRdb to between 2018 and 2021). The time point label, as the study defines it: before anti-PD-1 therapy. Libraries were constructed by the immunoSEQ multiplex PCR assay. TCRdb took over this immuneACCESS table, retaining in-frame rearrangements with V and J assigned. Such tables are incomplete; in checked studies, under half of the missing clones stem from an unresolved V gene, and the remainder is unexplained. Here the sample has 55,000 to 70,000 clones; about four fifths occur a single time. Of the sample, roughly 13% falls within the top ten clones. This specimen consisted of PBMCs, obtained before anti-PD-1 treatment. The receptors here all came from a human donor with basal cell carcinoma.

There are a few counts of this clone. The CDR3, as DNA: TGCGCCAGCAGCACCGGGACGCCTACCACGGGGACCCAGTACTTC. Its translation is CASSTGTPTTGTQYF. The chain employs TRBV5-1 and TRBJ2-5; D tentatively fits TRBD1 or TRBD2 (5 bases each). Trimming pared 4 bases from V and 7 bases from J, leaving 20 bases between. Germline V gene sequence: CDR1 SGHRS, CDR2 YFSETQ. This CDR3 spans 15 amino acids.

This chain uses TRBV19 with TRBJ2-5; 10 bases are a match to TRBD1. Germline V CDR1 and CDR2: LNHDA, SQIVND (reference sequence). V dropped 4 bases and J dropped 2; count of bases not matched to a gene: 7. This CDR3 has 16 residues. The CDR3 DNA sequence: TGTGCCAGTAGTACGTCCGGGACAGGGGTACAAGAGACCCAGTACTTC. As protein: CASSTSGTGVQETQYF.

V is TRBV13 and J is TRBJ2-5; TRBD2 matches 8 bases. The length of the CDR3 is 15 residues. CDR1 is PRHDT, CDR2 FYEKMQ, per germline (reference sequence). J lost 4 bases, V lost 4 bases, and 8 bases had no gene match. CDR3 sequence reads: CASSWGAGVGETQYF. DNA of the CDR3: TGTGCCAGCAGCTGGGGAGCGGGGGTGGGAGAGACCCAGTACTTC.

In its sample, this clone was seen once. The CDR3 here is CASSWGGGYNEQFF. As DNA, the CDR3 is TGTGCCAGCAGCTGGGGGGGCGGGTACAATGAGCAGTTCTTC. The V and J genes are TRBV11-1 and TRBJ2-1, with D perhaps TRBD2 (7 bases). CDR3 size: 14 residues. Trimming shortened V by 4 bases and J by 4 bases, and 11 bases separated the two germline ends. Germline CDR1 reads SGHAT; CDR2 reads FQDESV (reference sequence). Full variable domain (rest looked up from reference TRBV11-1 and TRBJ2-1): EAEVAQSPRYKITEKSQAVAFWCDPISGHATLYWYRQILGQGPELLVQFQDESVVDDSQLPKDRFSAERLKGVDSTLKIQPAELGDSAMYLCASSWGGGYNEQFFGPGTRLTVL.

This clone has just a few counts. The chain has TRBV3-1 (or the pseudogene TRBV3-2) and TRBJ2-3; 9 positions match TRBD2. CDR3 size: 17 residues. Germline assignment: CDR1 LGHDT and CDR2 YNNKEL (reference sequence). Germline trimming cut 1 base from V and 0 bases from J; bases unmatched to any gene: 5. Here the CDR3 reads CASSQGAGGPSTDTQYF. In DNA form, the CDR3 reads TGTGCCAGCAGCCAAGGGGCGGGGGGGCCTAGCACAGATACGCAGTATTTT.

The chain couples TRBV19 to TRBJ2-2; 8 nucleotides align to TRBD2. The length of the CDR3 is 15 residues. Germline CDR1 is LNHDA and CDR2 is SQIVND (reference sequence). Unmatched junction bases numbered 10, after V lost 7 bases and J lost 6 bases. For the CDR3, the DNA is TGTGCCAGTACCCCCGGGACTAGAGGCGCCGGGGAGCTGTTTTTT. Translating it yields CASTPGTRGAGELFF.

CDR3 DNA sequence: TGTGCCAGTAGGTTGGACAGGGCGTCCACCGGGGAGCTGTTTTTT. Translation gives CASRLDRASTGELFF. The J gene is TRBJ2-2, the V gene TRBV19, with 8 bases aligning to TRBD1. CDR3 size: 15 residues. Losses at the gene ends were 6 bases for V and 4 bases for J; bases not matched to a gene: 7. Germline loops: CDR1 LNHDA, CDR2 SQIVND (reference sequence).

The chain recombines TRBV27 with TRBJ2-5; 7 bases are shared with TRBD1. CDR3 length: 14 amino acids. Germline V gene sequence: CDR1 MNHEY, CDR2 SMNVEV (reference sequence). V lost 5 bases, J lost 7 bases, and 10 bases stayed unmatched. CDR3 bases: TGTGCCAGCAGTCCCCGGGACAGACTTTTGACCCAGTACTTC. It codes for CASSPRDRLLTQYF.

In its sample, this clone was seen once. The rearrangement joins TRBV19 to TRBJ2-5; 10 positions match TRBD2. The V gene end was trimmed by 4 bases and the J gene end by 4 bases; junction bases not matched to a gene: 6. From germline, CDR1 is LNHDA and CDR2 SQIVND (reference sequence). This CDR3 comprises 15 residues. CDR3 in DNA: TGTGCCAGTAGTACAAGCGGGGGGGCCGGAGAGACCCAGTACTTC. Its protein is CASSTSGGAGETQYF.

The chain joins TRBV5-5 to TRBJ1-1, with TRBD1 matching 9 bases. The germline V gene encodes CDR1 SGHKS and CDR2 YYEKEE (reference sequence). Trimming cost V 4 bases and J 5 bases; bases outside gene matches: 3. The CDR3 consists of 13 residues. CDR3 sequence: CASSTGGWTEAFF. The CDR3 DNA reads as TGTGCCAGCAGCACAGGGGGCTGGACTGAAGCTTTCTTT.

The rearrangement links TRBV29-1 to TRBJ1-1; TRBD1 might be the D (6 bases). Germline V gives CDR1 SQVTM, CDR2 ANQGSEA. Between the trimmed V and J ends, which lost 6 bases and 2 bases, there was a span of 16 bases. The CDR3 sequence is 14 residues long. The CDR3 nucleotides read TGCAGCGTCGACATGGGACACCGAAACACTGAAGCTTTCTTT. It encodes CSVDMGHRNTEAFF.

CDR3 protein: CASSETGQGVTDTQYF. The CDR3 nucleotides read TGCGCCAGCAGTGAAACGGGACAGGGGGTCACAGATACGCAGTATTTT. The J gene is TRBJ2-3, the V gene TRBV10-1; 11 nucleotides align to TRBD1. This CDR3 is 16 amino acids long. Germline V CDR1 and CDR2: WNHNN, SYGVQD (reference sequence). Losses at the gene ends were 3 bases for V and 2 bases for J; bases not matched to a gene: 4.

V gene TRBV5-6 combines with J gene TRBJ2-5; D might be TRBD1 or TRBD2, each matching 5 bases. Germline loops: CDR1 SGHDT, CDR2 YYEEEE. This CDR3 has 15 amino acids. Deletions cut 1 base from V and 1 base from J, with 11 bases between. The CDR3 spells CASSLMGTPQETQYF. CDR3 bases: TGTGCCAGCAGCTTGATGGGGACCCCCCAAGAGACCCAGTACTTC.